The source of this T cell receptor (beta chain) is a study of lymphopenia after photon versus proton radiotherapy. Study-wide points: Post-nadir TCR diversity decline inversely tracked overall survival among those who died. Post-nadir diversity loss with photons came from oligoclonal expansion, particularly CD8+ Temra cells.

Notes on this clone: Its antigen is not known.

This CDR3 is built from 12 residues. Germline V gene lookup returns CDR1 MGHRA and CDR2 YSYEKL. Trimming took 4 bases from V and 4 from J, leaving 4 bases between them. Assay: immunoSEQ multiplex PCR; the TCRdb copy retains only in-frame clones and omits some. The sample has under 75,000 clones, just under 95% seen once. J is TRBJ2-2 and V is TRBV4-1; no firm D call. The receptor comes from a woman in her 40s with cholangiocarcinoma. The material was peripheral blood, obtained from a patient treated with photon-based radiotherapy. The CDR3 DNA sequence: TGCGCCAGCAGCCCATCCACCGGGGAGCTGTTTTTT. This gives the protein CASSPSTGELFF.